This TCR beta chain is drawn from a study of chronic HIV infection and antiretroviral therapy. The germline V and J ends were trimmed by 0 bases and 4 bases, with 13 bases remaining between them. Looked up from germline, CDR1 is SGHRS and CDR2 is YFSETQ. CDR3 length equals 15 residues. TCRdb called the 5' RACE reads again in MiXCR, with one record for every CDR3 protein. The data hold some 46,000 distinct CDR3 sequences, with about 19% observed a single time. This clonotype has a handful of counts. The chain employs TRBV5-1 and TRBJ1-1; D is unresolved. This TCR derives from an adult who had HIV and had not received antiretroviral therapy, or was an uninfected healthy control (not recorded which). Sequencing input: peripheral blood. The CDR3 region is CASSLGATKVTEAFF. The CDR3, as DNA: TGCGCCAGCAGCTTGGGTGCAACCAAGGTCACTGAAGCTTTCTTT.